The present TCR beta chain was sequenced within a study of OX40 agonist ivuxolimab in advanced cancers. Regarding the study in general: Ivuxolimab was a fully human IgG2 agonistic monoclonal antibody targeting the costimulatory receptor OX40 (CD134). The monotherapy dose-escalation portion (N = 52 patients) of the phase I ivuxolimab trial is reported in the paper. Of the approximately 54 patients in dose escalation, some 19 had hepatocellular carcinoma, about 15 had melanoma, 9 had renal cell carcinoma and 9 had head and neck cancer. The dose-escalation cohort was roughly 80% male with a mean age of around 64 years, ranging from roughly 23 to 90. Prior anti-PD-1, anti-PD-L1 or anti-CTLA-4 therapy was permitted, and approximately 42% of dose-escalation patients had received checkpoint inhibitors. Intravenous ivuxolimab was administered to patients every 2 weeks at six dose levels: 0.01, 0.1, 0.3, 1.5, 3 and 10 mg/kg. Peripheral TCRbeta sequencing was intended to test whether TCR sequence diversity was altered and clonal T-cell expansion was caused by ivuxolimab. Partial responses were achieved by three dose-escalation patients, of whom one had hepatocellular carcinoma and two had cutaneous melanoma. Study-level results and caveats: Antigen specificity was not determined for the clonally expanded peripheral T cells. Low levels of normalized T-cell clonal expansion were also seen in some nonresponding patients. In partial responders in the 0.1-3.0 mg/kg groups, normalized peripheral clonal expansion was found to be among the lowest, especially among CD8+ T cells. After ivuxolimab, more expanded clones were found on average in CD8+ T cells than in CD4+ T cells. At doses of 0.1 to 3.0 mg/kg, clonal expansion of both CD4+ and CD8+ T cells in blood was seen between baseline and week 6.

According to the germline V gene (reference sequence), CDR1 reads SEHNR and CDR2 reads FQNEAQ. From V the trimming removes 5 bases and from J it removes 7 bases, while the gene matches leave 10 bases of the junction unaccounted for. The CDR3 sequence holds 17 residues, the cysteine and phenylalanine included. Just the 51-base CDR3 DNA is kept, in frame starting at base 1. For sequencing of the TCRbeta CDR3 region, genomic DNA was extracted from the sorted cells. TCRbeta CDR3 regions were sequenced using the immunoSEQ Assay. TCRdb carries this immuneACCESS record with in-frame sequences only. Its versions omit some clonotypes, under half of them owing to an unresolved V gene in the studies checked, with the rest unexplained. Present in this sample are 35,000 to 40,000 clones, roughly four fifths of which were seen just once. Under 2% of the sample goes to the ten largest clones. The trial excluded patients who had a history of autoimmune disease or who were on systemic immunosuppression. Peripheral blood for TCR sequencing was collected from all dose cohorts at baseline, on cycle 4 day 1, and on cycle 7 day 1. The samples were drawn from a first-in-human, open-label, multicenter phase I dose-escalation trial of ivuxolimab. The trial enrolled adults with locally advanced or metastatic head and neck squamous cell, hepatocellular, melanoma or renal cell carcinoma. Before TCR sequencing, CD4+ T cells and CD8+ T cells from peripheral blood were sorted into separate populations.

Of note for this clone: The antigen this receptor binds is unknown. Base qualities are not provided; no much larger clone lies one nucleotide away.

The starting material was CD4+ or CD8+ T cells sorted from blood, obtained in a trial of the OX40 agonist ivuxolimab. This sequence originates from an adult with an advanced solid tumor such as melanoma, head and neck, liver or kidney cancer. The chain couples TRBV7-9 to TRBJ2-1; 14 middle bases align to TRBD2. CDR3 region: CASSTPGLAGAGNEQFF. DNA sequence: TGTGCCAGCAGCACGCCGGGACTAGCGGGGGCGGGGAATGAGCAGTTCTTC. Beyond the CDR3, the reference TRBV7-9 and TRBJ2-1 genes provide the residues; the full variable domain reads: DTGVSQNPRHKITKRGQNVTFRCDPISEHNRLYWYRQTLGQGPEFLTYFQNEAQLEKSRLLSDRFSAERPKGSFSTLEIQRTEQGDSAMYLCASSTPGLAGAGNEQFFGPGTRLTVL.